These 8 T cell receptor beta chains were all obtained from the same sample, sequenced in a study of T cell changes during pregnancy in multiple sclerosis. The assay was immunoSEQ multiplex PCR, and TCRdb's table has in-frame clones only and misses some. The table has fewer than 75,000 clones, 80% to 95% seen once. The sequenced sample was peripheral blood, obtained in the first trimester of pregnancy. Source of these receptors: a female donor with multiple sclerosis, enrolled in a pregnancy study.

The gene calls are TRBV6-1 and TRBJ2-3, with 9 bases matching TRBD2. Losses at the gene ends were 4 bases for V and 2 bases for J; bases not matched to a gene: 4. Germline V CDR1 and CDR2: MNHNS, SASEGT. The CDR3 totals 15 residues. The CDR3 is CASSARLAVTDTQYF. CDR3 nucleotides: TGTGCCAGCAGTGCTAGACTAGCGGTCACAGATACGCAGTATTTT.

This chain links TRBV27 with TRBJ2-1; 12 nucleotides line up with TRBD2. The germline V gene has CDR1 MNHEY and CDR2 SMNVEV (reference sequence). The V segment lost 5 bases and the J segment 4 bases; nucleotides outside the gene matches: 9. The CDR3 spans 17 residues. The CDR3 spells CASSPKGLAGSYNEQFF. The CDR3 DNA sequence: TGTGCCAGCAGTCCGAAAGGACTAGCGGGATCGTACAATGAGCAGTTCTTC.

The V and J genes are TRBV27 and TRBJ1-3, with 8 bases fitting TRBD1. V lost 0 bases to trimming and J lost 0 bases; unmatched junction nucleotides: 4. Per the germline V gene, CDR1 is MNHEY and CDR2 is SMNVEV (reference sequence). There are 17 residues in the CDR3. As DNA, the CDR3 is TGTGCCAGCAGTTTATCCTGGACAGGGCTCTCTGGAAACACCATATATTTT. This codes for CASSLSWTGLSGNTIYF.

The CDR3 loop is CASLATYNEQFF. The CDR3 coding sequence is TGTGCCAGTCTAGCAACCTACAATGAGCAGTTCTTC. The gene calls are TRBV2 and TRBJ2-1; D might be TRBD2 (5 bases). Germline loops: CDR1 SNHLY, CDR2 FYNNEI. CDR3 length equals 12 residues. V was cut by 9 bases and J by 2 bases, with 8 bases left in between.

This rearrangement joins TRBV7-7 to TRBJ2-7; D may be TRBD1 (6 bases). The CDR3 covers 13 residues. V was pared by 2 bases and J by 4 bases, with 9 bases between. Germline V gene data show CDR1 as SSHAT and CDR2 as FNYEAQ (reference sequence). The CDR3 region is CASSLFQGYEQYF. The CDR3 coding sequence is TGTGCCAGCAGCTTATTCCAGGGGTACGAGCAGTACTTC. Using reference TRBV7-7 and TRBJ2-7 for the parts outside the CDR3, the full variable domain is GAGVSQSPRYKVTKRGQDVTLRCDPISSHATLYWYQQALGQGPEFLTYFNYEAQPDKSGLPSDRFSAERPEGSISTLTIQRTEQRDSAMYRCASSLFQGYEQYFGPGTRLTVT.

The chain carries TRBV7-3 and TRBJ2-3; TRBD1 aligns across 9 bases. The CDR3 loop spans 14 amino acids. The germline V gene encodes CDR1 SGHTA and CDR2 FQGTGA. With 6 bases clipped from V and 4 bases from J, the junction kept 5 bases outside the gene matches. CDR3 nucleotide sequence: TGTGCCAGCAGTTCCCGGACAGGGGCAGATACGCAGTATTTT. Translated: CASSSRTGADTQYF.

V usage is TRBV15 and J usage is TRBJ1-4; D is undetermined. The CDR3 spans 13 residues. The V and J ends lost 0 bases and 7 bases respectively, with 6 bases between them. Per the germline V gene, CDR1 is LNHNV and CDR2 is YYDKDF (reference sequence). The CDR3 is CATSRDQIEKLFF. The CDR3 bases are TGTGCCACCAGCAGAGATCAGATTGAAAAACTGTTTTTT.

This clone came up a few times. The V call is TRBV7-8, the J call TRBJ2-1; 8 positions match TRBD1. The V gene end was trimmed by 5 bases and the J gene end by 3 bases; junction bases not matched to a gene: 6. This CDR3 has 15 residues. Per the germline V gene, CDR1 is SGHVS and CDR2 is FQNEAQ. CDR3 sequence: CASSTQGAYYNEQFF. CDR3 nucleotide sequence: TGTGCCAGCAGCACGCAGGGGGCCTACTACAATGAGCAGTTCTTC.